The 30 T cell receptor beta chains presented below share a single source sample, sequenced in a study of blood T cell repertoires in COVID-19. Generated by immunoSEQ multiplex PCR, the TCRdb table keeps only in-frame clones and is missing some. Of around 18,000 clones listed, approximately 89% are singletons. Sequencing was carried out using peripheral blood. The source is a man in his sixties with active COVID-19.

DNA of the CDR3: TGTGCCATCAGTGAAGAACACTCCTACGAGCAGTACTTC. It codes for CAISEEHSYEQYF. The rearrangement links TRBV10-3 to TRBJ2-7; D ambiguous. V was shortened by 3 bases and J by 0 bases, with 6 bases between the two germline ends. The germline gives CDR1 ENHRY, CDR2 SYGVKD. CDR3 length: 13 residues.

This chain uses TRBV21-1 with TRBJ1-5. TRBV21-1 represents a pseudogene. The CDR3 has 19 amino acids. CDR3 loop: CASSKEFGGSENSNQPQHF. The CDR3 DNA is TGTGCCAGCAGCAAAGAGTTCGGGGGTAGTGAGAATAGCAATCAGCCCCAGCATTTT.

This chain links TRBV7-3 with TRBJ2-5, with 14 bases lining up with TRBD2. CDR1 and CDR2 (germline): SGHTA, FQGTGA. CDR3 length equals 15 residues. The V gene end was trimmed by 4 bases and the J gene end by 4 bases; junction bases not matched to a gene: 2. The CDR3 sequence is CASSSGLAGVETQYF. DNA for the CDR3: TGTGCCAGCAGCTCGGGACTAGCGGGGGTAGAGACCCAGTACTTC. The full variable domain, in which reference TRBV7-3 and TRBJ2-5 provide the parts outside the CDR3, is GAGVSQTPSNKVTEKGKYVELRCDPISGHTALYWYRQSLGQGPEFLIYFQGTGAADDSGLPNDRFFAVRPEGSVSTLKIQRTERGDSAVYLCASSSGLAGVETQYFGPGTRLLVL.

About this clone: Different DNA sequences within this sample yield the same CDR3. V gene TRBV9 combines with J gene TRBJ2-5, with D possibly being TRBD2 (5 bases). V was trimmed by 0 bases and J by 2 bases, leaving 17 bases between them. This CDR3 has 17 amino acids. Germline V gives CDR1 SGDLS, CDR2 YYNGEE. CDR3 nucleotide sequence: TGTGCCAGCAGCGTAGAGCCTCGGTCTAGCCGGCAAGAGACCCAGTACTTC. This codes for CASSVEPRSSRQETQYF.

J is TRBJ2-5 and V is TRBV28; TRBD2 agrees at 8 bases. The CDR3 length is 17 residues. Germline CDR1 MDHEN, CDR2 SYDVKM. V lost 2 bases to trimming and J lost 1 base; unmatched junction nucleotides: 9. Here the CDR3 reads CASSLGGESGSQETQYF. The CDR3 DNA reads TGTGCCAGCAGTTTAGGGGGGGAGAGCGGGAGCCAAGAGACCCAGTACTTC.

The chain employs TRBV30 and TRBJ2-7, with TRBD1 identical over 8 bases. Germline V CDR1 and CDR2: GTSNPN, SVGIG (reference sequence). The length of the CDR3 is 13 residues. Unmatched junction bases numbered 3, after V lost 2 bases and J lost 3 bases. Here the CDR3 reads CAWSPGQGYEQYF. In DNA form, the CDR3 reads TGTGCCTGGAGTCCCGGACAGGGCTACGAGCAGTACTTC. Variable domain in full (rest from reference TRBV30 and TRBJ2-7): SQTIHQWPATLVQPVGSPLSLECTVEGTSNPNLYWYRQAAGRGLQLLFYSVGIGQISSEVPQNLSASRPQDRQFILSSKKLLLSDSGFYLCAWSPGQGYEQYFGPGTRLTVT.

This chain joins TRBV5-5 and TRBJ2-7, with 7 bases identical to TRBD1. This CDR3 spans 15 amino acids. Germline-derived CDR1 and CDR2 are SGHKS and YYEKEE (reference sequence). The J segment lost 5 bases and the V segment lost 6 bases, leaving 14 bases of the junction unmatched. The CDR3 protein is CASTPGQVGVDEQYF. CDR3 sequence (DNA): TGTGCCAGCACTCCCGGACAGGTTGGGGTCGACGAGCAGTACTTC.

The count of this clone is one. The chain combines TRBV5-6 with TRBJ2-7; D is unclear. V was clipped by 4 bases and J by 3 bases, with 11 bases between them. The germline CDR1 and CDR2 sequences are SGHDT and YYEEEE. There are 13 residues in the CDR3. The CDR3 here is CASSPALGYEQYF. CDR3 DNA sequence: TGTGCCAGCAGCCCAGCGTTAGGCTACGAGCAGTACTTC.

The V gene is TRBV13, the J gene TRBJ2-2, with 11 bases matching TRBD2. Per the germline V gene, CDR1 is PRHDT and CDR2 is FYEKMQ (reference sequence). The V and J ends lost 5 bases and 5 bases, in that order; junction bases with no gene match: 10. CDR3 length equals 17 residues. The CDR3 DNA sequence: TGTGCCAGCAGCCCCTCCCCGGGGACTAGCGGTACCGGGGAGCTGTTTTTT. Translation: CASSPSPGTSGTGELFF.

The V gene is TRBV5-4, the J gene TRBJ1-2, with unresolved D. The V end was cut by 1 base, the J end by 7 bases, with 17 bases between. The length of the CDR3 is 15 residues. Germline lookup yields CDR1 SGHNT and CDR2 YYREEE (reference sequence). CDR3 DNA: TGTGCCAGCAGCTTGCGACTACGGTATGGAATTGGCTACACCTTC. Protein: CASSLRLRYGIGYTF.

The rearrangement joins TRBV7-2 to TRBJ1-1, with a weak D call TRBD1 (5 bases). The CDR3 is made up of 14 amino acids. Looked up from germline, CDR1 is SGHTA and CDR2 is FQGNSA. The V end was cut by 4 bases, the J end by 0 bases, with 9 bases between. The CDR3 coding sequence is TGTGCCAGCAGCTCCCGGGGGATGAACACTGAAGCTTTCTTT. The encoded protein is CASSSRGMNTEAFF.

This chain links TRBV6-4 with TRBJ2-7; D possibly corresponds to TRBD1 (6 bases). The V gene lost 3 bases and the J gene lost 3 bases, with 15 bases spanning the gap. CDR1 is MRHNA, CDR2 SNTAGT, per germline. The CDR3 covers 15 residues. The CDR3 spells CASSERTVFFYEQYF. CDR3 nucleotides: TGTGCCAGCAGTGAAAGGACAGTTTTTTTCTACGAGCAGTACTTC.

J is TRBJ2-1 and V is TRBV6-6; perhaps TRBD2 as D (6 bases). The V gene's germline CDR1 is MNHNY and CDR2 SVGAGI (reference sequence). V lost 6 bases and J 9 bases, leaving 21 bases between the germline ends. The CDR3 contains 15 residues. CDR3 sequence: CASRQAGMGYSEQFF. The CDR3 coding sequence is TGTGCCAGCAGACAGGCGGGGATGGGATATTCTGAGCAGTTCTTC.

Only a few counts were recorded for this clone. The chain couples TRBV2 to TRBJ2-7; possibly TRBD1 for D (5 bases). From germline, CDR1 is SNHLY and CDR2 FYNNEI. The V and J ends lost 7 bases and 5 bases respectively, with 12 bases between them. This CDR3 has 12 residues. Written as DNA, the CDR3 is TGTGCCAGCATAGAGGTGGGGCACGAGCAGTACTTC. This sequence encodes CASIEVGHEQYF.

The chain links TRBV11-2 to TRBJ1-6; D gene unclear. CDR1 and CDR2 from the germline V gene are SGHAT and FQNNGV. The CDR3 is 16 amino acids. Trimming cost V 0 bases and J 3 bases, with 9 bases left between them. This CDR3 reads CASSLDEDFYNSPLHF. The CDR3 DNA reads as TGTGCCAGCAGCTTAGATGAGGACTTCTATAATTCACCCCTCCACTTT.

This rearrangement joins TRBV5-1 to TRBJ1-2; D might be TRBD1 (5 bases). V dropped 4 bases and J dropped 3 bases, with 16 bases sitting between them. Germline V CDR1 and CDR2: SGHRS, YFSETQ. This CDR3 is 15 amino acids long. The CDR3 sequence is CASSPGGGGDYGYTF. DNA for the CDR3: TGCGCCAGCAGCCCAGGCGGGGGAGGGGACTATGGCTACACCTTC.

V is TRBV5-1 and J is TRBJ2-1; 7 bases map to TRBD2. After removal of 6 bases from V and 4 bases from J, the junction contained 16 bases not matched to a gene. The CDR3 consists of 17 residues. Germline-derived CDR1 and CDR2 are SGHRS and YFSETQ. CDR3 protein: CASIPRPSGGIYNEQFF. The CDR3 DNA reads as TGCGCCAGCATCCCAAGACCTAGCGGCGGGATTTACAATGAGCAGTTCTTC.

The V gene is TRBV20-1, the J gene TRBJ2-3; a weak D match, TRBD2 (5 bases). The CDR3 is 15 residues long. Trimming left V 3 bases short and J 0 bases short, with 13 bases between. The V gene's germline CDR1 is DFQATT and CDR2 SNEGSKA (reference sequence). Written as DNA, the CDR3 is TGCAGTGCTAGTTTCCTGGACTCTAGCACAGATACGCAGTATTTT. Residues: CSASFLDSSTDTQYF.

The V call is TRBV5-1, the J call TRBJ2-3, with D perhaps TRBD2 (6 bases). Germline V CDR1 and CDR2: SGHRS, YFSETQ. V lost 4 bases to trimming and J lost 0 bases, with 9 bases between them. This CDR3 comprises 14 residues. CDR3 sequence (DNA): TGCGCCAGCAGCCCCGGAGGGAGCACAGATACGCAGTATTTT. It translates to CASSPGGSTDTQYF.

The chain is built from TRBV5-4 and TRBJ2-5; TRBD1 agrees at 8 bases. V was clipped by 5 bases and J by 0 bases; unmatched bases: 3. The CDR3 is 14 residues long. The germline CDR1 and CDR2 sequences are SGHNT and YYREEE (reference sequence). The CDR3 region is CASRGTGYQETQYF. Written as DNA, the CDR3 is TGTGCCAGCAGGGGGACAGGCTACCAAGAGACCCAGTACTTC.

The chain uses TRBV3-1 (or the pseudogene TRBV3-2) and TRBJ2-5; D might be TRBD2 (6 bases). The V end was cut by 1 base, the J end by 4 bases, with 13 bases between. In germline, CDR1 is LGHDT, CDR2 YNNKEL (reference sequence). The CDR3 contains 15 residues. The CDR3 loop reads CASSQVEGRGETQYF. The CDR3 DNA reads TGTGCCAGCAGCCAAGTGGAGGGAAGGGGAGAGACCCAGTACTTC.

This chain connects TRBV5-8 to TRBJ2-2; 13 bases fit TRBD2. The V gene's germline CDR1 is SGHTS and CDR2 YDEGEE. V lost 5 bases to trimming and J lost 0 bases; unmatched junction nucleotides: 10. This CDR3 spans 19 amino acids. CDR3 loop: CASSPGTSGKLSNTGELFF. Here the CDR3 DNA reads TGTGCCAGCAGTCCCGGGACTAGCGGGAAGTTGTCGAACACCGGGGAGCTGTTTTTT.

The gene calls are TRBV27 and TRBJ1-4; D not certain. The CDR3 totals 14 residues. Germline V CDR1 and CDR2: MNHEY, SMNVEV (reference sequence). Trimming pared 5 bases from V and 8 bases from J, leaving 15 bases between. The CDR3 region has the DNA TGTGCCAGCAGTCAAACATTTCGAAAAGAAAAACTGTTTTTT. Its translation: CASSQTFRKEKLFF.

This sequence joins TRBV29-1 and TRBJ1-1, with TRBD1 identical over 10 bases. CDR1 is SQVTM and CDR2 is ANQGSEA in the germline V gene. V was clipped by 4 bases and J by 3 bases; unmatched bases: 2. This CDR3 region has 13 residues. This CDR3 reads CSVAGQGDTEAFF. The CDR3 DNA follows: TGCAGCGTTGCCGGACAGGGGGACACTGAAGCTTTCTTT.

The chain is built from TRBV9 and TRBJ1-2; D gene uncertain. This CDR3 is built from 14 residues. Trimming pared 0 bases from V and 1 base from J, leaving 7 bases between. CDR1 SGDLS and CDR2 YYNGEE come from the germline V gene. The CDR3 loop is CASSVAINNYGYTF. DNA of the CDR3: TGTGCCAGCAGCGTAGCTATCAATAACTATGGCTACACCTTC.

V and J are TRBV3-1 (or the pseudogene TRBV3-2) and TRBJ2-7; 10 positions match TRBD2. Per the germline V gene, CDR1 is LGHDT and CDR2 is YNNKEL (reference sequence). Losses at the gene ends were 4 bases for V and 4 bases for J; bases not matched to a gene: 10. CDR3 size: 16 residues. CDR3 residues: CASSPPLSGGPYEQYF. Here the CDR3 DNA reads TGTGCCAGCAGCCCCCCACTTAGCGGGGGGCCGTACGAGCAGTACTTC.

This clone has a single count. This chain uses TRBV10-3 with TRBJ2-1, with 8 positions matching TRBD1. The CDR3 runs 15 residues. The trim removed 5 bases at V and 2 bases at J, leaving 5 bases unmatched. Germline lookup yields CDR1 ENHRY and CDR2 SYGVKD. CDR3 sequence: CAISSTGDTYNEQFF. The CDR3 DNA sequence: TGTGCCATCAGTTCGACAGGGGACACCTACAATGAGCAGTTCTTC.

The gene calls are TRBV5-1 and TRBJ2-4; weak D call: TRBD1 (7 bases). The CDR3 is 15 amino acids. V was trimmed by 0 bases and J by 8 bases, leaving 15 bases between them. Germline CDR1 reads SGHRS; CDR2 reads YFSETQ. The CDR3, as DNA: TGCGCCAGCAGCTTGGTGGAGGGGGCCGGGGACATTCAGTACTTC. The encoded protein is CASSLVEGAGDIQYF.

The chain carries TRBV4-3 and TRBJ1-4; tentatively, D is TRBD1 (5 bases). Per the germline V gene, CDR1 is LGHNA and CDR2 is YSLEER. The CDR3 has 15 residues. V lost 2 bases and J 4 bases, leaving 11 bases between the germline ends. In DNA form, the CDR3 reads TGCGCCAGCAGCCAACTTACAGGAGTTAATGAAAAACTGTTTTTT. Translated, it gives CASSQLTGVNEKLFF.

The CDR3 here is CASSLRVGTSGTGELFF. CDR3 DNA: TGTGCCAGCAGCTTACGGGTCGGGACTAGCGGCACCGGGGAGCTGTTTTTT. The V and J genes are TRBV11-3 and TRBJ2-2; 11 nucleotides line up with TRBD2. CDR1 is SGHNT and CDR2 is YENEEA in the germline V gene. This CDR3 spans 17 amino acids. J gave up 4 bases and V 2 bases, and 6 bases lay outside the gene matches.